One and the same sample provided the 11 T cell receptor beta chains below, sequenced in a study of cytomegalovirus exposure and HLA in healthy donors. Primers for the PCR totalled 60 Vbeta and 13 Jbeta. TCRdb's table, derived via immunoSEQ multiplex PCR, lists solely in-frame clones and lacks some. In the table there are roughly 97,000 clones, roughly 72% of which are singletons. Material: PBMCs. These receptors were collected from a woman between 18 and 29 years old in good health and CMV-seropositive.

In the case of this clone: This sample includes further DNA sequences coding for the same CDR3. The CDR3 DNA reads TGCGCCAGCAGCTTGGACAGGGGTCCCTATGGCTACACCTTC. Its protein is CASSLDRGPYGYTF. This chain uses TRBV5-1 with TRBJ1-2, with TRBD1 identical over 7 bases. The CDR3 covers 14 residues. With 0 bases clipped from V and 4 bases from J, the junction kept 3 bases outside the gene matches. Looked up from germline, CDR1 is SGHRS and CDR2 is YFSETQ.

The chain links TRBV7-3 to TRBJ2-6; TRBD2 is a possible D gene (6 bases). This CDR3 spans 18 amino acids. V was clipped by 0 bases and J by 4 bases, with 16 bases between them. Germline-derived CDR1 and CDR2 are SGHTA and FQGTGA. CDR3: CASSLTGGRATGANVLTF. The CDR3 bases are TGTGCCAGCAGCTTAACGGGGGGTAGGGCGACGGGGGCCAACGTCCTGACTTTC.

The genes are TRBV6-6 and TRBJ1-1, with TRBD1 matching 9 bases. The V segment lost 2 bases and the J segment 5 bases; nucleotides outside the gene matches: 6. CDR1 and CDR2 (germline): MNHNY, SVGAGI (reference sequence). The CDR3 spans 15 residues. CDR3 residues: CASSYQGQGGTEAFF. The CDR3 bases are TGTGCCAGCAGTTACCAGGGACAGGGTGGTACTGAAGCTTTCTTT.

The chain joins TRBV27 to TRBJ1-2, with TRBD1 matching over 8 bases. Looked up from germline, CDR1 is MNHEY and CDR2 is SMNVEV (reference sequence). Trimming cost V 6 bases and J 2 bases; bases outside gene matches: 2. The length of the CDR3 is 13 residues. The CDR3 loop is CASSNRGNYGYTF. The CDR3 DNA sequence: TGTGCCAGCAGCAACAGGGGGAACTATGGCTACACCTTC.

V gene TRBV10-1 combines with J gene TRBJ2-1, with 9 bases aligning to TRBD2. Per the germline V gene, CDR1 is WNHNN and CDR2 is SYGVQD (reference sequence). This CDR3 has 15 residues. The J segment lost 5 bases and the V segment lost 4 bases, leaving 6 bases of the junction unmatched. The CDR3: CASSASGNLDNEQFF. The CDR3 region has the DNA TGCGCCAGCAGTGCTAGCGGGAACTTAGACAATGAGCAGTTCTTC.

This clone was recorded once. The chain links TRBV5-4 to TRBJ2-2; no firm D call. V was shortened by 2 bases and J by 1 base, with 12 bases between the two germline ends. There are 16 residues in the CDR3. In germline, CDR1 is SGHNT, CDR2 YYREEE (reference sequence). The CDR3 protein is CASSLGARVNTGELFF. DNA of the CDR3: TGTGCCAGCAGCTTAGGAGCCAGAGTGAACACCGGGGAGCTGTTTTTT.

The CDR3 region is CASSSTSGPSYEQYF. CDR3 DNA: TGTGCCAGCAGCTCGACTAGCGGGCCTTCCTACGAGCAGTACTTC. J is TRBJ2-7 and V is TRBV7-2, with TRBD2 identical over 10 bases. The CDR3 sequence is 15 residues long. V dropped 4 bases and J dropped 1; count of bases not matched to a gene: 4. CDR1 SGHTA and CDR2 FQGNSA come from the germline V gene.

The rearrangement uses TRBV6-5 and TRBJ2-7; TRBD1 agrees at 7 bases. Germline trimming cut 6 bases from V and 6 bases from J; bases unmatched to any gene: 8. The V gene's germline CDR1 is MNHEY and CDR2 SVGAGI. The CDR3 runs to 13 residues. The CDR3 DNA reads as TGTGCCAGCAGCCTCGCCGGGACAGCCGAGCAGTACTTC. Protein product: CASSLAGTAEQYF.

This chain links TRBV28 with TRBJ2-7; D is perhaps TRBD1 (7 bases). There are 13 residues in the CDR3. Looked up from germline, CDR1 is MDHEN and CDR2 is SYDVKM. The V gene lost 6 bases and the J gene lost 3 bases, with 12 bases spanning the gap. The CDR3 region has the DNA TGTGCCAGCAGGCAGGGGGGTCGCTACGAGCAGTACTTC. This encodes CASRQGGRYEQYF.

This clone was detected only a few times. The V call is TRBV9, the J call TRBJ2-1; D uncertain. V lost 2 bases to trimming and J lost 8 bases, with 8 bases between them. Germline loops: CDR1 SGDLS, CDR2 YYNGEE. CDR3 length equals 12 residues. Here the CDR3 DNA reads TGTGCCAGCAGCGTGGTGAGTCATGAGCAGTTCTTC. Protein: CASSVVSHEQFF.

This sequence joins TRBV4-1 and TRBJ1-1; TRBD1 matches at 10 bases. The CDR3 loop spans 17 amino acids. In germline, CDR1 is MGHRA, CDR2 YSYEKL. V shed 2 bases and J 1 base; nucleotides not matched to a gene: 7. CDR3 sequence (DNA): TGCGCCAGCAGCCAAACGGGACAGGGGTTAAAGAACACTGAAGCTTTCTTT. It translates to CASSQTGQGLKNTEAFF.